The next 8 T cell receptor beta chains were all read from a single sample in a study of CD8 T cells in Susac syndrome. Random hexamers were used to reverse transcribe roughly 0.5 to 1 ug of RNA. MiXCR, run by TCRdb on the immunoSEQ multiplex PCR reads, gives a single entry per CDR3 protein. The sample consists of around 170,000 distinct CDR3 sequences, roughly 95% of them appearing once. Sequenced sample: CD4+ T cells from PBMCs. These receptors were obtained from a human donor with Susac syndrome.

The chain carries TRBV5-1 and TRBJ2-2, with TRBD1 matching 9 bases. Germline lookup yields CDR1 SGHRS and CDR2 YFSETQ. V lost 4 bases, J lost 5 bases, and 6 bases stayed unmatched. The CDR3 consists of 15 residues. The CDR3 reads CASSPGDRDTGELFF. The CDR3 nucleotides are TGCGCCAGCAGCCCCGGGGACAGGGATACCGGGGAGCTGTTTTTT. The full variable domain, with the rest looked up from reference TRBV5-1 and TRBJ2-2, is KAGVTQTPRYLIKTRGQQVTLSCSPISGHRSVSWYQQTPGQGLQFLFEYFSETQRNKGNFPGRFSGRQFSNSRSEMNVSTLELGDSALYLCASSPGDRDTGELFFGEGSRLTVL.

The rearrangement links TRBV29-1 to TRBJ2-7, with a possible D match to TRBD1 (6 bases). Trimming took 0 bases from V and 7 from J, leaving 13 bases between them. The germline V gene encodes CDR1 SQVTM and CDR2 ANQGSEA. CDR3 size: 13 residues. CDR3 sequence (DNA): TGCAGCGTTGAAGATCTTGACAGGCGTGAGCAGTACTTC. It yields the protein CSVEDLDRREQYF.

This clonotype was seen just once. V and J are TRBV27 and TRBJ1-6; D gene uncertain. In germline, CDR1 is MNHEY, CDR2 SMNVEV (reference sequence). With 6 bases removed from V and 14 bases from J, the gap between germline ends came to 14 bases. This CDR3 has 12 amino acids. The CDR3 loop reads CASSGRLSTLHF. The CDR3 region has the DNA TGTGCCAGCAGCGGACGACTCTCAACCCTCCACTTT.

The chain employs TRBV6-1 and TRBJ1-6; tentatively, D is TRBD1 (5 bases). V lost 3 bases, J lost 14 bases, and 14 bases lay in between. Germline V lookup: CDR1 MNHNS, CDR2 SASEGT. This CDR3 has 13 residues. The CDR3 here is CASSDQPRDSLHF. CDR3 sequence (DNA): TGTGCCAGCAGTGACCAACCCAGGGATTCCCTCCACTTT.

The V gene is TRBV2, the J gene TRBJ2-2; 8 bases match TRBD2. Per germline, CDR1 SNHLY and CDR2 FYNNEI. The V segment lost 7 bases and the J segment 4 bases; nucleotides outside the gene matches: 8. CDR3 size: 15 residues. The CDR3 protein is CASTGGGASTGELFF. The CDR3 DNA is TGTGCCAGCACGGGGGGGGGCGCGAGCACCGGGGAGCTGTTTTTT.

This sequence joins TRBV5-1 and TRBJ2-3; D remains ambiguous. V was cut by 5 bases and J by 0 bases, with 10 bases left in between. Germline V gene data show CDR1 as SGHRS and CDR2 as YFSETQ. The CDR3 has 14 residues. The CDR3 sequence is CASRLQSSTDTQYF. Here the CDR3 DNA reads TGCGCCAGCAGACTTCAGTCTAGCACAGATACGCAGTATTTT.

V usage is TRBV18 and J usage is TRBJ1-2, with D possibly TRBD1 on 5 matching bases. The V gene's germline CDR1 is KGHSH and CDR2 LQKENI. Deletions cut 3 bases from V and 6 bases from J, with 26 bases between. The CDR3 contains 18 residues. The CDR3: CASSPLPGSPGRYHGYTF. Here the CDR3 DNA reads TGTGCCAGCTCACCCCTCCCAGGGAGCCCCGGCCGATATCATGGCTACACCTTC.

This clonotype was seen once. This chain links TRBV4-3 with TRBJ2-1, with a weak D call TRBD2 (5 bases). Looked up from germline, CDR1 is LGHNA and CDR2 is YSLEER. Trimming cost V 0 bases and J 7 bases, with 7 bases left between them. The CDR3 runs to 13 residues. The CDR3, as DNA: TGCGCCAGCAGCCAAGAGTGGGAGAATGAGCAGTTCTTC. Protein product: CASSQEWENEQFF.